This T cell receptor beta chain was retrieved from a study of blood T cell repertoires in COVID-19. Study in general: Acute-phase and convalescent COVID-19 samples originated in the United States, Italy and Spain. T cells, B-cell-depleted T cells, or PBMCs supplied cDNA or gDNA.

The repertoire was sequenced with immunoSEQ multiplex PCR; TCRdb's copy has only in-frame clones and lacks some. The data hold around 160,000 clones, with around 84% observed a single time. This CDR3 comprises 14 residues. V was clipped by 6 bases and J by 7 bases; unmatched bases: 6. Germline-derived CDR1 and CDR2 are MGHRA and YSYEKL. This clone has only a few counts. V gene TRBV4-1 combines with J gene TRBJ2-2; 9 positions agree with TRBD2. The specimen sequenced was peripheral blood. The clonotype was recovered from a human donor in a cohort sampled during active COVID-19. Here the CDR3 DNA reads TGCGCCAGCAGGGGGGTAGCGGGGGTCGGGGAGCTGTTTTTT. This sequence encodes CASRGVAGVGELFF.